Below, 26 T cell receptor beta chains from the same sample are listed, as sequenced in a study of T-cell memory formation after mild COVID-19. Each CDR3 protein gets one entry after TCRdb re-called the 5' RACE reads with MiXCR. The data show roughly 510,000 distinct CDR3 sequences, 15% to 20% seen once. The sequenced sample was PBMCs or a T cell subset sorted from them (not recorded which). The receptors were sampled from an adult woman who had mild COVID-19 (a few samples of this study predate the infection). Cell type and time point are not known.

Only a few counts were recorded for this clonotype. This rearrangement joins TRBV7-2 to TRBJ1-3; D perhaps matches TRBD1 (6 bases). Trimming pared 2 bases from V and 7 bases from J, leaving 15 bases between. This CDR3 is built from 15 residues. The germline gives CDR1 SGHTA, CDR2 FQGNSA. The CDR3 protein is CASSLRQESRNTIYF. In nucleotides, the CDR3 is TGTGCCAGCAGCTTAAGACAGGAATCCCGCAACACCATATATTTT. Together with reference TRBV7-2 and TRBJ1-3, the CDR3 gives the full variable domain: GAGVSQSPSNKVTEKGKDVELRCDPISGHTALYWYRQSLGQGLEFLIYFQGNSAPDKSGLPSDRFSAERTGGSVSTLTIQRTQQEDSAVYLCASSLRQESRNTIYFGEGSWLTVV.

This clonotype was found a few times. This chain uses TRBV5-6 with TRBJ1-1; D gene unclear. Trimming left V 2 bases short and J 1 base short, with 9 bases between. Germline V gives CDR1 SGHDT, CDR2 YYEEEE. CDR3 size: 14 residues. The CDR3 DNA follows: TGTGCCAGCAGCTTCCTGGAGAAGAACACTGAAGCTTTCTTT. It encodes CASSFLEKNTEAFF.

In its sample, this clonotype was seen a few times. Its ends do not fully match the called genes, so a read error is possible. The chain recombines TRBV28 with TRBJ1-5, with unresolved D. CDR1 and CDR2 (germline): MDHEN, SYDVKM. This CDR3 is 16 amino acids long. The DNA for the CDR3 is TGTGCCAGCAAGTTGGAGGGTCGTAATAGCTATCAGCCCCAGCATTTT. Its protein product is CASKLEGRNSYQPQHF. Full variable domain (outside the CDR3, taken from reference TRBV28 and TRBJ1-5): DVKVTQSSRYLVKRTGEKVFLECVQDMDHENMFWYRQDPGLGLRLIYFSYDVKMKEKGDIPEGYSVSREKKERFSLILESASTNQTSMYLCASKLEGRNSYQPQHFGDGTRLSIL.

In this sample, this clonotype turned up a few times. The chain employs TRBV28 and TRBJ2-7, with D hard to call. Germline V gene data show CDR1 as MDHEN and CDR2 as SYDVKM. Trimming shortened V by 3 bases and J by 2 bases, and 11 bases separated the two germline ends. The CDR3 length is 14 residues. This CDR3 reads CASSFPPGPYEQYF. The CDR3 DNA sequence: TGTGCCAGCAGTTTCCCCCCAGGCCCCTACGAGCAGTACTTC.

This clonotype has just a few counts. The chain has TRBV5-1 and TRBJ1-1; unclear D gene. Trimming stripped 4 bases from V and 5 bases from J, with 15 bases between. Germline CDR1 is SGHRS and CDR2 is YFSETQ. This CDR3 spans 14 amino acids. The CDR3 protein is CASSPVSGNTEAFF. The CDR3 DNA follows: TGCGCCAGCAGCCCAGTCTCGGGGAATACTGAAGCTTTCTTT.

The V and J genes are TRBV7-3 and TRBJ2-6; D possibly uses TRBD1 or TRBD2 (6 bases each). Between the trimmed V and J ends, which lost 6 bases and 4 bases, there was a span of 13 bases. Per the germline V gene, CDR1 is SGHTA and CDR2 is FQGTGA. CDR3 length: 15 amino acids. Here the CDR3 reads CASRPGGPGANVLTF. CDR3 DNA sequence: TGTGCCAGCAGGCCCGGGGGCCCCGGGGCCAACGTCCTGACTTTC.

The chain couples TRBV27 to TRBJ2-7; TRBD2 agrees at 8 bases. V gave up 5 bases and J gave up 5 bases; unmatched junction bases: 35. There are 23 residues in the CDR3. Per the germline V gene, CDR1 is MNHEY and CDR2 is SMNVEV (reference sequence). The chain's CDR3 is CASSRDLAGSTLQTQHKIHEQYF. CDR3 bases: TGTGCCAGCAGTAGGGATCTAGCGGGTTCAACCCTTCAAACCCAACATAAGATCCACGAGCAGTACTTC.

To note about this clonotype: The junction differs from germline at one of its ends, possibly a read error. The chain couples TRBV6-5 to TRBJ1-2, with 11 bases matching TRBD1. The CDR3 runs to 13 residues. Germline V gene lookup returns CDR1 MNHEY and CDR2 SVGAGI. CDR3: CASSRTGGDSSAF. The CDR3 DNA is TGTGCCAGCAGCCGGACAGGGGGCGACTCGTCTGCCTTC.

The chain combines TRBV5-4 with TRBJ2-7; D is unclear. Germline values: CDR1 SGHNT, CDR2 YYREEE (reference sequence). Trimming removed 4 bases from V and 0 bases from J, with 14 bases in between. This CDR3 comprises 15 residues. For the CDR3, the DNA is TGTGCCAGCAGCAGTTCCCAACGACGCTCCTACGAGCAGTACTTC. Protein product: CASSSSQRRSYEQYF.

This clonotype has only a few counts. The chain is built from TRBV6-5 and TRBJ1-4, with D perhaps matching TRBD1 (5 bases). This CDR3 spans 13 amino acids. Per germline, CDR1 MNHEY and CDR2 SVGAGI. Trimming pared 5 bases from V and 5 bases from J, leaving 9 bases between. The CDR3 reads CASSLTVNEKLFF. The CDR3, as DNA: TGTGCCAGCAGTCTGACAGTGAATGAAAAACTGTTTTTT.

The gene calls are TRBV24-1 and TRBJ2-1, with 8 bases fitting TRBD1. V dropped 5 bases and J dropped 4; count of bases not matched to a gene: 9. Germline V lookup: CDR1 KGHDR, CDR2 SFDVKD. The CDR3 extends over 16 amino acids. The chain's CDR3 is CATSGGGQGIYNEQFF. Here the CDR3 DNA reads TGTGCCACCAGTGGCGGAGGACAGGGCATATACAATGAGCAGTTCTTC.

There are a few counts of this clonotype. The chain uses TRBV11-2 and TRBJ2-7; 8 bases align to TRBD1. CDR3 length: 14 residues. V trimming: 3 bases; J trimming: 6 bases; junction bases outside the gene matches: 7. Germline assignment: CDR1 SGHAT and CDR2 FQNNGV. CDR3 amino acids: CASSFGTGRLEQYF. The CDR3, as DNA: TGTGCCAGCAGCTTCGGGACAGGTCGTCTCGAGCAGTACTTC. Looking up the rest from reference TRBV11-2 and TRBJ2-7 gives the full variable domain: EAGVAQSPRYKIIEKRQSVAFWCNPISGHATLYWYQQILGQGPKLLIQFQNNGVVDDSQLPKDRFSAERLKGVDSTLKIQPAKLEDSAVYLCASSFGTGRLEQYFGPGTRLTVT.

The chain employs TRBV10-3 and TRBJ2-1; TRBD1 aligns across 7 bases. Looked up from germline, CDR1 is ENHRY and CDR2 is SYGVKD. V dropped 7 bases and J dropped 4; count of bases not matched to a gene: 22. There are 19 residues in the CDR3. The DNA of the CDR3 is TGTGCCATCAAGGCTAGCCGGACGAATCGAGGGACAGATTACAATGAGCAGTTCTTC. Its protein product is CAIKASRTNRGTDYNEQFF.

The chain carries TRBV4-2 and TRBJ2-7; 12 bases are a match to TRBD1. Germline CDR1 and CDR2: LGHNA and YNFKEQ. V was clipped by 3 bases and J by 7 bases; unmatched bases: 16. This CDR3 region has 18 residues. The CDR3 sequence: CASSHTIPGTGGRQEQYF. The CDR3 DNA is TGTGCCAGCAGCCATACTATCCCCGGGACAGGGGGCCGGCAGGAGCAGTACTTC.

This clonotype has a handful of counts. The chain links TRBV5-1 to TRBJ2-2; D is possibly TRBD1 (5 bases). Germline-derived CDR1 and CDR2 are SGHRS and YFSETQ. Between the trimmed V and J ends, which lost 4 bases and 1 base, there was a span of 8 bases. The CDR3 contains 14 residues. CDR3 DNA: TGCGCCAGCAGCATCACAGGGAACACCGGGGAGCTGTTTTTT. It translates to CASSITGNTGELFF.

This rearrangement joins TRBV5-1 to TRBJ2-7; TRBD2 matches 11 bases. Per the germline V gene, CDR1 is SGHRS and CDR2 is YFSETQ. Trimming at V came to 4 bases and at J to 7 bases, leaving 10 bases not matched to a gene. The CDR3 runs to 15 residues. DNA for the CDR3: TGCGCCAGCAGCGCCGCTAGCGGGGGGTCCCTGGAGCAGTACTTC. This sequence encodes CASSAASGGSLEQYF.

The CDR3 spells CASSWPSQPQHF. The CDR3 DNA reads TGTGCCAGCAGTTGGCCCAGTCAGCCCCAGCATTTT. The chain carries TRBV6-2 or TRBV6-3 and TRBJ1-5; D is unresolved. Germline V CDR1 and CDR2: MNHEY, SVGEGT. CDR3 size: 12 residues. V gave up 4 bases and J gave up 6 bases, with 7 bases separating them.

This chain links TRBV12-3 or TRBV12-4 with TRBJ2-1; TRBD2 aligns across 14 bases. Trimming removed 7 bases from V and 9 bases from J; junction bases left unmatched: 17. The CDR3 totals 18 residues. The CDR3 protein is CASTTIRGLAGVSGEQFF. The CDR3 nucleotides are TGTGCCAGCACTACCATCCGGGGACTAGCGGGAGTTTCGGGTGAGCAGTTCTTC.

This clonotype was seen only a few times. This chain uses TRBV7-9 with TRBJ2-3; D is perhaps TRBD2 (5 bases). Trimming shortened V by 6 bases and J by 4 bases, and 20 bases separated the two germline ends. This CDR3 is 16 amino acids long. Germline CDR1 reads SEHNR; CDR2 reads FQNEAQ (reference sequence). The CDR3 reads CASRGRHSPPADTQYF. The CDR3 bases are TGTGCCAGCAGAGGGAGACACTCTCCACCGGCAGATACGCAGTATTTT.

The CDR3 reads CSAPLEGDPRNEQFF. The DNA of the CDR3 is TGCAGTGCTCCCCTGGAGGGGGACCCCAGGAATGAGCAGTTCTTC. The chain carries TRBV20-1 and TRBJ2-1, with D tentatively TRBD1 or TRBD2 (6 bases each). The CDR3 consists of 15 residues. The V end lost 5 bases, the J end lost 7 bases, and 21 bases lay between the germline ends. From germline, CDR1 is DFQATT and CDR2 SNEGSKA (reference sequence).

This clonotype showed up just a few times. The CDR3: CAISGTGAAYTEAFF. The CDR3 DNA is TGTGCCATCAGTGGAACAGGGGCAGCCTACACTGAAGCTTTCTTT. The chain carries TRBV10-3 and TRBJ1-1; 7 positions match TRBD1. With 4 bases clipped from V and 3 bases from J, the junction kept 8 bases outside the gene matches. CDR1 is ENHRY and CDR2 is SYGVKD in the germline V gene. The CDR3 covers 15 residues.

The rearrangement links TRBV6-1 to TRBJ1-6; no clear D gene. The CDR3 consists of 16 residues. The V end lost 3 bases, the J end lost 3 bases, and 12 bases lay between the germline ends. Germline CDR1 reads MNHNS; CDR2 reads SASEGT. The chain's CDR3 is CASSDQEGSYNSPLHF. The CDR3 DNA reads TGTGCCAGCAGTGATCAGGAAGGAAGCTATAATTCACCCCTCCACTTT.

This clonotype was detected a few times. The chain uses TRBV20-1 and TRBJ2-7; D not certain. Germline assignment: CDR1 DFQATT and CDR2 SNEGSKA (reference sequence). The germline V and J ends were trimmed by 0 bases and 2 bases, with 8 bases remaining between them. This CDR3 has 13 residues. DNA of the CDR3: TGCAGTGCTAGAGAAAAGGGTACCTACGAGCAGTACTTC. As protein: CSAREKGTYEQYF.

This clonotype was observed a handful of times. The V gene is TRBV6-4, the J gene TRBJ2-2; a possible D gene is TRBD2 (5 bases). The CDR3 has 16 amino acids. V dropped 2 bases and J dropped 5 bases, with 15 bases sitting between them. Germline V gives CDR1 MRHNA, CDR2 SNTAGT. CDR3: CASSDLPEEGTGELFF. CDR3 nucleotide sequence: TGTGCCAGCAGTGACCTCCCTGAAGAGGGTACCGGGGAGCTGTTTTTT.

The gene calls are TRBV12-3 or TRBV12-4 and TRBJ2-1; 12 bases map to TRBD2. V was clipped by 5 bases and J by 5 bases; unmatched bases: 7. This CDR3 has 16 residues. This CDR3 reads CASSLRTSGKHNEQFF. For the CDR3, the DNA is TGTGCCAGCAGTCTCCGGACTAGCGGGAAGCACAATGAGCAGTTCTTC.

The chain couples TRBV7-8 to TRBJ2-3, with a weak D call TRBD2 (6 bases). Germline V gives CDR1 SGHVS, CDR2 FQNEAQ. CDR3 length equals 17 residues. V was pared by 2 bases and J by 2 bases, with 17 bases between. In nucleotides, the CDR3 is TGTGCCAGCAGCTTATCAAGCATTAGCGGAGTCACAGATACGCAGTATTTT. Encoded protein: CASSLSSISGVTDTQYF.